At least ten counts were recorded for the clone carrying this T cell receptor (beta chain). Its antigen is unknown. All unsorted peripheral T cells were captured because whole blood was used without fractionation. This entry belongs to a study of HIV-infected patients and healthy controls. Study observations and caveats: CMV-associated CDR3s mostly grew nonsignificantly during therapy, while HIV-associated CDR3s declined significantly. In HIV-infected patients, the apparent post-therapy Gini index recovery did not replicate in size-matched data.

The CDR3 length is 17 residues. J gave up 4 bases and V 0 bases, and 5 bases lay outside the gene matches. 500 ng RNA was reverse transcribed with alpha and beta constant-region primers. Alpha and beta chain libraries were made separately by chain-specific third strand synthesis with multiplexing indices. One primer pair amplified all rearrangements per chain; each cDNA got molecular barcodes. A 12-nucleotide barcode per molecule came from two concatenated random hexamers added pre-amplification. TCRdb redid the calling of the 5' RACE reads with MiXCR, one entry per CDR3 protein. The table records about 19,000 distinct CDR3 sequences, roughly 9.3% of them present only once.

The source of this sequence is an adult in good health. The sequencing sample was made of blood. This chain uses TRBV12-3 or TRBV12-4 with TRBJ1-5, with 11 bases matching TRBD1. DNA of the CDR3: TGTGCCAGCAGTTTAGCGGCCGGGACAGGGGGGAATCAGCCCCAGCATTTT. This gives the protein CASSLAAGTGGNQPQHF.